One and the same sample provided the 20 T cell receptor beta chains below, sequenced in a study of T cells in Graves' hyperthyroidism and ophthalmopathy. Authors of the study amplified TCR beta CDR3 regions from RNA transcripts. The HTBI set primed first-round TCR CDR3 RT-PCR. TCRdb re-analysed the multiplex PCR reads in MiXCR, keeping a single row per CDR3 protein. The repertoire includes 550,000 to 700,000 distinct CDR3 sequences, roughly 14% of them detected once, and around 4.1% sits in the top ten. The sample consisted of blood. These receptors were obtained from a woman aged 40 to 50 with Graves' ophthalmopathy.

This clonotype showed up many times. The chain's CDR3 is CASSLHASGNTIYF. The CDR3 region has the DNA TGTGCCAGCAGTTTACATGCCTCTGGAAACACCATATATTTT. The chain uses TRBV12-3 or TRBV12-4 and TRBJ1-3; the D is unclear. V shed 2 bases and J shed 0 bases, with 5 bases lying between them. CDR3 length: 14 residues.

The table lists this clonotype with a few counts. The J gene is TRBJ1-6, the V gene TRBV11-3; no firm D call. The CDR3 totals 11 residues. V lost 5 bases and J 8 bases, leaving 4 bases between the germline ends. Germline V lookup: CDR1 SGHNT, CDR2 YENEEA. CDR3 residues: CASSHDSPLHF. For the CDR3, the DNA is TGTGCCAGCAGCCATGATTCACCCCTCCACTTT.

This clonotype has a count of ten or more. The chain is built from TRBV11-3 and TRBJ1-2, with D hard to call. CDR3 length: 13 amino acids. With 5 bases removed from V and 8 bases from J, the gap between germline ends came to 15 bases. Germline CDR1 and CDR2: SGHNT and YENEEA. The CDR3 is CASSPGEMRGYTF. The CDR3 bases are TGTGCCAGCAGCCCCGGAGAAATGAGAGGCTACACCTTC.

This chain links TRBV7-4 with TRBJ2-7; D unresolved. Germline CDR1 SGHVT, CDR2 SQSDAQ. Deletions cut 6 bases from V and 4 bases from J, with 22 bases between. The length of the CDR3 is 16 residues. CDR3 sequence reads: CASSLWVTGRSYEQYF. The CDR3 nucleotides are TGTGCCAGCAGTTTATGGGTAACTGGAAGGAGTTACGAGCAGTACTTC.

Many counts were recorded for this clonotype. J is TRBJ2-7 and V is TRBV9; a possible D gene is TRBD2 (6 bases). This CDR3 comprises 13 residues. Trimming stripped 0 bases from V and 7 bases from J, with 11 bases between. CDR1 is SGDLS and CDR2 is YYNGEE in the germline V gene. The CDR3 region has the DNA TGTGCCAGCAGCGTAGCGGGAGAGCGAGAGCAGTACTTC. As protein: CASSVAGEREQYF.

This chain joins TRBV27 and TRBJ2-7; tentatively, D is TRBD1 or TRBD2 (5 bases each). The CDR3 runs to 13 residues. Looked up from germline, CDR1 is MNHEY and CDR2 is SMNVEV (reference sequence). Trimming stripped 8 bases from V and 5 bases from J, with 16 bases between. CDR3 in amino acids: CASSTPGAHEQYF. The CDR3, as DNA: TGTGCCAGCTCCACCCCCGGGGCTCACGAGCAGTACTTC.

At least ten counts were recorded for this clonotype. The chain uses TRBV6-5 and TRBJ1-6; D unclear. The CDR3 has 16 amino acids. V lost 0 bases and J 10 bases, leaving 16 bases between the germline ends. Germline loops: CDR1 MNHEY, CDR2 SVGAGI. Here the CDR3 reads CASSYSPFQPSSPLHF. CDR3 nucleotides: TGTGCCAGCAGTTACTCCCCTTTTCAGCCGTCGTCACCCCTCCACTTT.

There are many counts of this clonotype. The CDR3 coding sequence is TGCAGCGTTGGTCGGACAGCGCGATCAGGAGGTCATGGCTACACCTTC. Translated: CSVGRTARSGGHGYTF. The rearrangement uses TRBV29-1 and TRBJ1-2, with a tentative D call TRBD1 (6 bases). CDR1 and CDR2 (germline): SQVTM, ANQGSEA. Trimming removed 4 bases from V and 6 bases from J, with 24 bases in between. The CDR3 contains 16 residues.

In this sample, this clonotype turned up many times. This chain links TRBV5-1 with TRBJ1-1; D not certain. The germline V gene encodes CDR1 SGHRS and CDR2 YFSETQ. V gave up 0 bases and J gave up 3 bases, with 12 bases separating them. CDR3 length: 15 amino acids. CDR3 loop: CASSLDPGFDTEAFF. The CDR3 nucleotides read TGCGCCAGCAGCTTGGATCCGGGTTTCGACACTGAAGCTTTCTTT.

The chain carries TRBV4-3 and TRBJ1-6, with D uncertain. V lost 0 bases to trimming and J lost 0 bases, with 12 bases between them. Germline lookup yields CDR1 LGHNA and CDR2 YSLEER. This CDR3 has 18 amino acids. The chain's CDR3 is CASSQESPGSSYNSPLHF. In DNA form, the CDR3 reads TGCGCCAGCAGCCAAGAATCACCGGGGAGCTCCTATAATTCACCCCTCCACTTT.

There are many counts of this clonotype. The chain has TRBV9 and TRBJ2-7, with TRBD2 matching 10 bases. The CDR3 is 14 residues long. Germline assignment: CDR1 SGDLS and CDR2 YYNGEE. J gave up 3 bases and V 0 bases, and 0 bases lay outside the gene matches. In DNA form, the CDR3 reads TGTGCCAGCAGCGTAGCTAGCGGGAGCTACGAGCAGTACTTC. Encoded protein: CASSVASGSYEQYF.

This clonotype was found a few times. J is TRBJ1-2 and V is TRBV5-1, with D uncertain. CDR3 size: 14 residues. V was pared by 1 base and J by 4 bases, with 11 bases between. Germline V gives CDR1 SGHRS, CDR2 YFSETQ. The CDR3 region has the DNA TGCGCCAGCAGCTTGTTGGTCTCGGGCTATGGCTACACCTTC. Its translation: CASSLLVSGYGYTF.

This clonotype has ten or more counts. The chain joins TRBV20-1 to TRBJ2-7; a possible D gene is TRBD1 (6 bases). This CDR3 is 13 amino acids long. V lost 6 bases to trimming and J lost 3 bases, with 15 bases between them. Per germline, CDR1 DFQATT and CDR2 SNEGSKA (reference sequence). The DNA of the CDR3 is TGCAGTGCCAATTCTAACAGGGTCTACGAGCAGTACTTC. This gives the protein CSANSNRVYEQYF.

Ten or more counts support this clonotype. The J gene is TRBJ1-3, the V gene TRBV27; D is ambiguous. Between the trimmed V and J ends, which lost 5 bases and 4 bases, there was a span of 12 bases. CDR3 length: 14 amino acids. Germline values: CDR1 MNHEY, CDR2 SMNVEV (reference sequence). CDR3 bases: TGTGCCAGCAGTCCGAAGCGAAGCGGAAACACCATATATTTT. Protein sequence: CASSPKRSGNTIYF.

CDR3 sequence (DNA): TGCGCCAGCAGAATACAGGGGGTGACCGGGGAGCTGTTTTTT. Its protein product is CASRIQGVTGELFF. The rearrangement links TRBV5-1 to TRBJ2-2; 8 nucleotides align to TRBD1. CDR1 and CDR2 from the germline V gene are SGHRS and YFSETQ. This CDR3 is 14 amino acids long. V shed 5 bases, J shed 5 bases, and the junction held 5 bases outside the gene matches.

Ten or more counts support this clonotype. In DNA, the CDR3 is TGTGCCAGCACCCCGACATCAGGTGGGCTTGGGGCCAACGTCCTGACTTTC. This encodes CASTPTSGGLGANVLTF. This sequence joins TRBV12-3 or TRBV12-4 and TRBJ2-6; D is undetermined. V lost 7 bases and J lost 3, with 19 bases in between. The CDR3 loop spans 17 amino acids.

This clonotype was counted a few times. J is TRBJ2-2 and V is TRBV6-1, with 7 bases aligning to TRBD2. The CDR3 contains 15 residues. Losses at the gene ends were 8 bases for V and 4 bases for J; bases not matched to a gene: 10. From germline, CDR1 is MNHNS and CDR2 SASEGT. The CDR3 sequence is CASLPGRRFTGELFF. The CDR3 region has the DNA TGTGCCAGCTTACCCGGGAGGAGGTTCACCGGGGAGCTGTTTTTT.

The CDR3: CASSQTYLAGGITGELFF. CDR3 coding DNA: TGTGCCAGCAGCCAAACGTATCTAGCGGGAGGTATCACCGGGGAGCTGTTTTTT. The genes are TRBV4-2 and TRBJ2-2; 11 positions match TRBD2. Germline-derived CDR1 and CDR2 are LGHNA and YNFKEQ. This CDR3 has 18 amino acids. The J segment lost 4 bases and the V segment lost 2 bases, leaving 9 bases of the junction unmatched.

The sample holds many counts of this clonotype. The DNA for the CDR3 is TGTGCCAGTAGTACCCGGGACAGGGACTACGAGCAGTACTTC. This sequence encodes CASSTRDRDYEQYF. V usage is TRBV19 and J usage is TRBJ2-7; 9 bases fit TRBD1. V was clipped by 4 bases and J by 3 bases; unmatched bases: 4. This CDR3 is built from 14 residues. Germline CDR1 and CDR2: LNHDA and SQIVND (reference sequence).

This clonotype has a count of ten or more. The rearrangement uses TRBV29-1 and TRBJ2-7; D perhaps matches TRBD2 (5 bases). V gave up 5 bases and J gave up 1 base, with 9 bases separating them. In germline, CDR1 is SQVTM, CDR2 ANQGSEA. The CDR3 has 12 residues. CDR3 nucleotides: TGCAGCGTTTCGAGAGGGTCCTACGAGCAGTACTTC. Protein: CSVSRGSYEQYF.